A selection of T cell receptor beta chains follows, all from one sample in a study of cytomegalovirus exposure and HLA in healthy donors. Using immunoSEQ multiplex PCR, the repertoire was profiled, and TCRdb retains in-frame clones only, with some absent. The table records about 160,000 clones, roughly 80% of them present only once. Sequences were obtained from PBMCs. These TCRs come from a man aged 30 to 39 in good health and CMV-seronegative. Both conserved end residues are part of each CDR3. Each record gives: CDR3 protein, CDR3 DNA, clone size, V gene, D gene, J gene. D genes are given only for firm matches. Clone size is shown for a subset of rows, as once, few, many or a class of expanded clone.

CASRGQGDGYTF	TGTGCCAGCAGGGGACAGGGGGATGGCTACACCTTC	NA	TRBV28	TRBD1	TRBJ1-2
CASSSGLAVEQYF	TGTGCCAGCAGCTCTGGCCTAGCGGTCGAGCAGTACTTC	NA	TRBV27	TRBD2	TRBJ2-7
CASSLVRNTEAFF	TGTGCCAGCAGTTTAGTTCGGAACACTGAAGCTTTCTTT	few	TRBV28	NA	TRBJ1-1
CASSLGQSLQETQYF	TGTGCCAGCAGTTTGGGGCAGAGTTTACAAGAGACCCAGTACTTC	few	TRBV27	NA	TRBJ2-5
CASSQSDGDYGYTF	TGCGCCAGCAGCCAATCCGACGGAGACTATGGCTACACCTTC	NA	TRBV4-3	NA	TRBJ1-2
CSVSRVSGNTIYF	TGCAGCGTTAGCAGGGTTTCAGGAAACACCATATATTTT	once	TRBV29-1	NA	TRBJ1-3
CASLGEPYNSPLHF	TGTGCCTCCTTGGGAGAACCATATAATTCACCCCTCCACTTT	NA	TRBV30	NA	TRBJ1-6
CASSARPSSGRYEQYF	TGTGCCAGCAGCGCCCGCCCCTCTAGCGGGAGATACGAGCAGTACTTC	NA	TRBV9	TRBD2	TRBJ2-7
CASSPGTAQAEKLFF	TGCGCCAGCAGCCCGGGGACAGCTCAGGCTGAAAAACTGTTTTTT	NA	TRBV5-1	TRBD1	TRBJ1-4
CASSLSPQGFSEAFF	TGTGCCAGCAGTCTCTCGCCCCAGGGATTTTCTGAAGCTTTCTTT	NA	TRBV27	NA	TRBJ1-1
CASSSGGPPYNEQFF	TGTGCCAGCAGTTCGGGAGGCCCTCCCTACAATGAGCAGTTCTTC	NA	TRBV6-4	TRBD2	TRBJ2-1
CASSGRGQGTSYGYTF	TGTGCCAGCAGCGGGAGGGGACAGGGGACAAGCTATGGCTACACCTTC	NA	TRBV5-4	TRBD1	TRBJ1-2
CASSLGRVRDQPQHF	TGTGCCAGCAGCTTAGGTAGAGTTCGAGATCAGCCCCAGCATTTT	few	TRBV7-9	NA	TRBJ1-5
CASNRPGDAGEQFF	TGTGCCAGTAACCGCCCAGGGGATGCGGGTGAGCAGTTCTTC	NA	TRBV19	NA	TRBJ2-1
CASSHDTGATGELFF	TGTGCCAGCAGCCATGATACAGGGGCCACCGGGGAGCTGTTTTTT	NA	TRBV7-9	TRBD1	TRBJ2-2
CAISESTGQGIQNIQYF	TGTGCCATCAGTGAGTCGACGGGACAGGGGATCCAAAACATTCAGTACTTC	NA	TRBV10-3	TRBD1	TRBJ2-4
CASSQARYRGALKAFF	TGCGCCAGCAGCCAAGCTAGATACAGGGGGGCCCTGAAAGCTTTCTTT	NA	TRBV5-1	TRBD1	TRBJ1-1
CASSRLAGGYEQYF	TGTGCCAGCAGCCGACTAGCGGGAGGATACGAGCAGTACTTC	NA	TRBV28	TRBD2	TRBJ2-7
CATSSRLDYGYTF	TGTGCCACCAGCAGTCGACTAGACTATGGCTACACCTTC	NA	TRBV15	NA	TRBJ1-2
CASSPQVLRGTEAFF	TGTGCCAGTAGTCCTCAGGTTCTCAGGGGAACTGAAGCTTTCTTT	NA	TRBV19	NA	TRBJ1-1
CASSLWKGAGTEAFF	TGTGCCAGCAGTTTATGGAAGGGGGCGGGCACTGAAGCTTTCTTT	NA	TRBV28	TRBD1	TRBJ1-1
CASRDGQGSYEQYF	TGTGCCAGCAGAGACGGACAGGGGTCCTACGAGCAGTACTTC	NA	TRBV6-5	TRBD1	TRBJ2-7
CASSPTSGRSTDTQYF	TGTGCCAGCAGCCCGACTAGCGGGAGAAGCACAGATACGCAGTATTTT	NA	TRBV28	TRBD2	TRBJ2-3
CASRAGTGGSYEQYF	TGTGCCAGCAGGGCCGGGACAGGGGGCTCCTACGAGCAGTACTTC	NA	TRBV7-2	TRBD1	TRBJ2-7
CASSLKRRVTGELFF	TGTGCCAGCAGCTTGAAGAGGAGAGTGACCGGGGAGCTGTTTTTT	NA	TRBV5-6	NA	TRBJ2-2
CASMREGRLGSWGTEAFF	TGTGCCAGTATGCGAGAGGGAAGGTTGGGAAGTTGGGGCACTGAAGCTTTCTTT	NA	TRBV19	NA	TRBJ1-1
CSVAAGIDLNTEAFF	TGCAGCGTTGCAGCGGGGATAGATCTGAACACTGAAGCTTTCTTT	NA	TRBV29-1	NA	TRBJ1-1
CASSIDRGSEKLFF	TGTGCCAGCAGTATAGACAGGGGTAGTGAAAAACTGTTTTTT	NA	TRBV2	TRBD1	TRBJ1-4
CASSDDRVRGNTEAFF	TGTGCCAGCAGTGACGACAGGGTCCGAGGGAACACTGAAGCTTTCTTT	NA	TRBV2	TRBD1	TRBJ1-1
CASFEGAPGTQYF	TGCGCCAGCTTCGAGGGAGCCCCGGGCACGCAGTATTTT	NA	TRBV5-1	NA	TRBJ2-3
CASRHRAVGQGSQPQHF	TGTGCCAGCAGACACCGGGCTGTAGGGCAGGGGAGTCAGCCCCAGCATTTT	NA	TRBV28	NA	TRBJ1-5
CASSTLRARNQPQHF	TGTGCCAGTAGTACATTGAGGGCGCGCAATCAGCCCCAGCATTTT	few	TRBV19	NA	TRBJ1-5
CASSEETGGGQPQHF	TGTGCCAGCAGTGAAGAGACAGGGGGTGGTCAGCCCCAGCATTTT	NA	TRBV6-1	TRBD1	TRBJ1-5
CAWSGPFFGVSTEAFF	TGTGCCTGGAGTGGGCCGTTTTTTGGAGTCAGCACTGAAGCTTTCTTT	NA	TRBV30	NA	TRBJ1-1
CATPSQGIGYTF	TGTGCCACCCCATCACAGGGGATAGGCTACACCTTC	few	TRBV2	TRBD1	TRBJ1-2
CASSVMGQGNQPQHF	TGTGCCAGCAGTGTTATGGGACAGGGCAATCAGCCCCAGCATTTT	NA	TRBV6-1	TRBD1	TRBJ1-5
CASSFSLTDTQYF	TGTGCCAGCAGCTTTTCCCTCACAGATACGCAGTATTTT	NA	TRBV7-3	NA	TRBJ2-3
CASSLTTNTEAFF	TGTGCCAGCAGTTTAACAACGAACACTGAAGCTTTCTTT	NA	TRBV28	NA	TRBJ1-1
CASSRETQYF	TGTGCCAGCAGCCGGGAGACCCAGTACTTC	NA	TRBV7-9	NA	TRBJ2-5
CASSDRRASGIRGEQYF	TGTGCCAGCAGTGACCGGAGGGCTAGCGGGATTAGGGGCGAGCAGTACTTC	NA	TRBV6-4	TRBD2	TRBJ2-7
CASSLGAPGLGGEQYF	TGTGCCAGCAGCTTAGGGGCCCCAGGACTCGGCGGCGAGCAGTACTTC	NA	TRBV11-3	NA	TRBJ2-7
CASQWRQGDGEAFF	TGTGCCAGCCAATGGAGACAGGGTGACGGTGAAGCTTTCTTT	NA	TRBV6-5	TRBD1	TRBJ1-1
CASALGTGGGAETQYF	TGTGCCAGCGCGTTGGGGACAGGTGGGGGGGCGGAGACCCAGTACTTC	once	TRBV9	NA	TRBJ2-5
CASSTQGSGFYEQYF	TGTGCCAGCTCTACACAGGGAAGTGGGTTCTACGAGCAGTACTTC	NA	TRBV18	NA	TRBJ2-7
CAIAQGTEAFF	TGTGCCATCGCACAGGGCACTGAAGCTTTCTTT	NA	TRBV10-3	NA	TRBJ1-1
CASSETAQQYF	TGTGCCAGCAGTGAAACAGCCCAGCAGTACTTC	once	TRBV6-1	NA	TRBJ2-7
CASSNGWHEQYF	TGTGCCAGCAGCAACGGGTGGCACGAGCAGTACTTC	once	TRBV28	NA	TRBJ2-7
CASSGGLLDSRDEQFF	TGCGCCAGCAGTGGGGGTCTTTTGGACAGCCGGGATGAGCAGTTCTTC	NA	TRBV10-1	NA	TRBJ2-1
CAWTPSGEKLFF	TGTGCCTGGACCCCGTCGGGGGAAAAACTGTTTTTT	few	TRBV30	NA	TRBJ1-4
CASSSPTSTIETQYF	TGTGCCAGCAGCTCCCCGACTAGCACAATAGAGACCCAGTACTTC	NA	TRBV7-2	TRBD2	TRBJ2-5
CASSGTGTGNFWPQHF	TGTGCCAGCAGTGGTACCGGGACAGGGAATTTTTGGCCCCAGCATTTT	NA	TRBV28	TRBD1	TRBJ1-5
CATIYYTYEQYF	TGTGCCACCATATACTACACCTACGAGCAGTACTTC	NA	TRBV21-1	NA	TRBJ2-7
CASLDFLESYQETQYF	TGTGCCAGCCTGGACTTCCTCGAGTCGTACCAGGAGACCCAGTACTTC	once	TRBV7-2	NA	TRBJ2-5
CASSLDASYEQYF	TGTGCCAGCAGCTTAGATGCGTCATACGAGCAGTACTTC	NA	TRBV11-2	NA	TRBJ2-7
CASSGGGINQPQHF	TGTGCCAGCAGCGGGGGGGGGATCAATCAGCCCCAGCATTTT	NA	TRBV7-9	NA	TRBJ1-5
CASSVVTVRYNEQFF	TGTGCCAGCAGCGTCGTGACAGTCCGTTACAATGAGCAGTTCTTC	NA	TRBV7-2	NA	TRBJ2-1
CASSGVGGVNTEAFF	TGTGCCAGCAGCGGGGTCGGGGGAGTGAACACTGAAGCTTTCTTT	NA	TRBV9	NA	TRBJ1-1
CALTGGNTEAFF	TGTGCCCTCACGGGGGGAAACACTGAAGCTTTCTTT	once	TRBV30	NA	TRBJ1-1
CASRLALPGTGGSEAFF	TGTGCAAGTCGCTTAGCCCTCCCCGGGACAGGGGGCTCTGAAGCTTTCTTT	NA	TRBV12-2	NA	TRBJ1-1